The present T cell receptor beta chain was sequenced within a study of monozygotic twins with inflammatory bowel disease. Researchers generated cDNA in eight separate reactions per sample. TCRdb reanalyzed the 5' RACE reads, giving one entry per CDR3 protein sequence and no DNA. The sample spans about 99,000 distinct CDR3 sequences; the ten largest clones claim approximately 2%. As for this clonotype: Its antigen is unidentified.

Overall study findings and caveats: No difference was seen in repertoire similarity between concordant and discordant twins, possibly from limited power.

CDR3 length equals 17 residues. Germline-derived CDR1 and CDR2 are DFQATT and SNEGSKA (reference sequence). The material sequenced was blood. The source of this sequence is a human donor with ulcerative colitis or Crohn's disease, or a healthy co-twin of an affected twin (not recorded which). This chain uses TRBV20-1 with TRBJ2-7; TCRdb returns TRBD2, unconfirmable since there is no DNA. This CDR3 reads CSARGVPGALPSYEQYF.